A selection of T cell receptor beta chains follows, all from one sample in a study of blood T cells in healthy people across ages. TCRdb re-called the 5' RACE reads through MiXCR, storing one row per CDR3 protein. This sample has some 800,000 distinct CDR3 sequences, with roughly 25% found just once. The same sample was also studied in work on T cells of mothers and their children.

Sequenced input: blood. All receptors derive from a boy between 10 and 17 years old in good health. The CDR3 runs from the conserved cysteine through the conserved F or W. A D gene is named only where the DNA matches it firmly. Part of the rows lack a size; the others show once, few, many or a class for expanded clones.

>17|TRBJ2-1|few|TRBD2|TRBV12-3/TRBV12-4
CASKEVGGGTRDSEQFF
TGTGCCAGCAAGGAGGTCGGTGGGGGGACTAGAGACAGTGAGCAGTTCTTC
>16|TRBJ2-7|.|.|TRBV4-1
CASSQPKDRLSYEQYF
TGCGCCAGCAGCCAACCGAAAGACAGGCTAAGCTACGAGCAGTACTTC
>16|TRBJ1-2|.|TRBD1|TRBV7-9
CASSLAGQEINYGYTF
TGTGCCAGCAGCTTGGCGGGACAGGAGATTAACTATGGCTACACCTTC
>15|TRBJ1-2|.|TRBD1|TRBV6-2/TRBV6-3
CASSYEPGTGYGYTF
TGTGCCAGCAGTTACGAACCCGGGACAGGGTACGGCTACACCTTC
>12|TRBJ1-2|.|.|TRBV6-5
CASTRGGGGYTF
TGTGCCAGCACCCGGGGAGGTGGCGGCTACACCTTC
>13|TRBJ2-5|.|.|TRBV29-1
CSVDWTNVETQYF
TGCAGCGTTGACTGGACAAATGTAGAGACCCAGTACTTC
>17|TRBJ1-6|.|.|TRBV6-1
CASSADFRERVGSPLHF
TGTGCCAGCAGTGCCGACTTCAGGGAGAGGGTCGGATCACCCCTCCACTTT
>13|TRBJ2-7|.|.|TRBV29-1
CSVDEGRGGEQYF
TGCAGCGTTGATGAAGGTAGGGGAGGCGAGCAGTACTTC
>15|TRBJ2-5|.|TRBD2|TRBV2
CANSGSLGPAGEQYF
TGTGCCAACAGTGGATCTCTGGGACCGGCGGGGGAGCAGTACTTC
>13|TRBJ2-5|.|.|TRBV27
CASTSGNQKTQYF
TGTGCCAGCACCTCGGGAAACCAAAAGACCCAGTACTTC
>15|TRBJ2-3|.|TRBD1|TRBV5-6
CASRRAGTGKDTQYF
TGTGCCAGCAGGCGAGCCGGGACAGGGAAGGATACGCAGTATTTT
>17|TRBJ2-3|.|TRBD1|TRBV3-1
CASSQDFRPVGTDTQCF
TGTGCCAGCAGCCAAGATTTCCGGCCAGTAGGGACAGATACGCAGTGTTTT
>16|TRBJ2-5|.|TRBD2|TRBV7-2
CASSSMTSGRRETQYF
TGTGCCAGCAGCTCTATGACTAGCGGGAGGAGAGAGACCCAGTACTTC
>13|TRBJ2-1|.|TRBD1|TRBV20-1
CSADRGPYNEQFF
TGCAGTGCCGACAGGGGACCCTACAATGAGCAGTTCTTC
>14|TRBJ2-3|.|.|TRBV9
CASSVALGGDTQYF
TGTGCCAGCAGCGTAGCCTTGGGGGGAGATACGCAGTATTTT
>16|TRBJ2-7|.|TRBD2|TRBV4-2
CASSQDFVGGSYEQYF
TGTGCCAGCAGCCAAGATTTTGTCGGGGGGTCCTACGAGCAGTACTTC
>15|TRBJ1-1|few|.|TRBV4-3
CASSQNGGGGTEAFF
TGCGCCAGCAGCCAAAATGGCGGGGGGGGGACTGAAGCTTTCTTT
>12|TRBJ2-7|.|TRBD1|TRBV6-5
CASSYSGDSQYF
TGTGCCAGCAGTTACTCCGGGGACAGCCAGTACTTC
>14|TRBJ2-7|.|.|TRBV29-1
CSVDGVLGTYEQYF
TGCAGCGTTGACGGAGTTCTGGGGACCTACGAGCAGTACTTC
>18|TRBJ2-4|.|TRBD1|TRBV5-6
CASSFRDRGLSAKNIQYF
TGTGCCAGCAGCTTCCGGGACAGGGGGCTTTCAGCCAAAAACATTCAGTACTTC
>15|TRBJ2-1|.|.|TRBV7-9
CASSLSPATYNEQFF
TGTGCCAGCAGCTTATCGCCAGCTACCTACAATGAGCAGTTCTTC
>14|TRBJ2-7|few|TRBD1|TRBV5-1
CASSLDPGGYEQYF
TGCGCCAGCAGCTTGGATCCAGGGGGCTACGAGCAGTACTTC
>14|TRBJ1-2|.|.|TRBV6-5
CASSYGWLNYGYTF
TGTGCCAGCAGTTACGGGTGGTTAAACTATGGCTACACCTTC
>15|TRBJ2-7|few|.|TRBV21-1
CATRPGQGLFYEQYF
TGTGCCACACGCCCGGGGCAGGGATTATTCTACGAGCAGTACTTC
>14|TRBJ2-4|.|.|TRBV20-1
CSASSGLGKNIQYF
TGCAGTGCTAGTTCGGGGTTGGGCAAAAACATTCAGTACTTC
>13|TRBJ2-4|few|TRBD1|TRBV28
CASRWGQENIQYF
TGTGCCAGCAGGTGGGGACAGGAAAACATTCAGTACTTC
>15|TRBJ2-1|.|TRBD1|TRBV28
CASSPPSGQVSEQFF
TGTGCCAGCAGTCCCCCGTCGGGACAGGTCAGTGAGCAGTTCTTC
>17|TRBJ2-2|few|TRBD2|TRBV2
CASRTPRGGPNTGELFF
TGTGCCAGCAGGACACCCCGGGGGGGCCCGAACACCGGGGAGCTGTTTTTT
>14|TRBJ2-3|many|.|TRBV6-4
CASSVRGGTDTQYF
TGTGCCAGCAGTGTACGGGGAGGCACAGATACGCAGTATTTT
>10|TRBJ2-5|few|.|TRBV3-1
CASGSETQYF
TGTGCCAGCGGGTCGGAGACCCAGTACTTC
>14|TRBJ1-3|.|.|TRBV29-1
CSVASGFSGNTIYF
TGCAGCGTTGCCTCGGGGTTTTCTGGAAACACCATATATTTT
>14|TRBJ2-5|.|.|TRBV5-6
CASSLPAVRETQYF
TGTGCCAGCAGCCTCCCCGCGGTCCGGGAGACCCAGTACTTC
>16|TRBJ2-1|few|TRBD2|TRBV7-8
CASSIGLAGTYNEQFF
TGTGCCAGCAGCATAGGACTAGCGGGGACCTACAATGAGCAGTTCTTC
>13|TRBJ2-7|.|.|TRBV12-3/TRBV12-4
CASHGALSYEQYF
TGTGCCAGCCACGGCGCTCTTTCCTACGAGCAGTACTTC
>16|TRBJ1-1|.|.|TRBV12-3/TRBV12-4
CASSPADRGMNTEAFF
TGTGCCAGCAGCCCAGCCGACCGGGGCATGAACACTGAAGCTTTCTTT
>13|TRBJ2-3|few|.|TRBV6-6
CASSWRSTDTQYF
TGTGCCAGCAGTTGGAGGAGCACAGATACGCAGTATTTT
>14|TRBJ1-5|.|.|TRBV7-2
CASSLNGQARAQHF
TGTGCCAGCAGCTTAAACGGTCAGGCCAGGGCCCAGCATTTT
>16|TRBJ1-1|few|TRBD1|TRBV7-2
CASSLGTGVGETEAFF
TGTGCCAGCAGCTTAGGTACAGGGGTCGGTGAGACTGAAGCTTTCTTT
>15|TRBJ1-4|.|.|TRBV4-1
CASSQDRGTNEKLFF
TGCGCCAGCAGCCAAGATCGAGGGACTAATGAAAAACTGTTTTTT
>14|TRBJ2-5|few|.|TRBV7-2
CASTLDDLQETQYF
TGTGCCAGCACCCTAGATGATTTACAAGAGACCCAGTACTTC
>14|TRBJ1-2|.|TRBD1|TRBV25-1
CASSEGQGVYGYTF
TGTGCCAGCAGTGAAGGACAGGGAGTGTATGGCTACACCTTC